The rows below give T cell receptor beta chains drawn from one sample of a study of T cell responses to AZD1222 COVID-19 vaccine. TCRdb's table, derived via immunoSEQ multiplex PCR, lists solely in-frame clones and lacks some. The repertoire holds roughly 130,000 clones, with roughly 90% as singletons. The material was peripheral blood, obtained on day 0 of AZD1222 vaccination. The receptor set was obtained from an adult in good health. Each CDR3 is given with its conserved first and last residue. The D gene is left open where the match is weak. Expanded clones get a size class; other rows say once, few or many, or leave the size out.

CDR3 DNA	CDR3 protein	D gene	J gene	clone size	V gene	CDR3 length
TGTGCCACCAGCAGAGTGGGAACCCGCGCTTTATATGGCTACACCTTC	CATSRVGTRALYGYTF	-	TRBJ1-2	-	TRBV15	16
TGCGCCAGCAGCTTAAAAGAACCGTCTAGCTCCTACGAGCAGTACTTC	CASSLKEPSSSYEQYF	-	TRBJ2-7	-	TRBV5-1	16
TGTGCCAGCAGCCAAGGGGGCAGGAACACTGAAGCTTTCTTT	CASSQGGRNTEAFF	TRBD1	TRBJ1-1	-	TRBV28	14
TGTGCCAGCAGCTCAAGTGGGCCAAATAGCAATCAGCCCCAGCATTTT	CASSSSGPNSNQPQHF	-	TRBJ1-5	-	TRBV3-1/TRBV3-2	16
TGCGCCAGCAGCCAACAGGCCTATCCGTACAATGAGCAGTTCTTC	CASSQQAYPYNEQFF	-	TRBJ2-1	-	TRBV4-3	15
TGTGCCAGCAGCCCCAGAGGGGGGTCGAGCTCTGGAAACACCATATATTTT	CASSPRGGSSSGNTIYF	-	TRBJ1-3	-	TRBV7-6	17
TGTGCCAGTAGTATGCGGCAGGGAAATTCACCCCTCCACTTT	CASSMRQGNSPLHF	-	TRBJ1-6	-	TRBV19	14
TGTGCCAGCAGGCCCGGGACGGTGAACACTGAAGCTTTCTTT	CASRPGTVNTEAFF	-	TRBJ1-1	-	TRBV2	14
TGTGCCAGCAGTGAGTATCTGAACACTGAAGCTTTCTTT	CASSEYLNTEAFF	-	TRBJ1-1	-	TRBV6-4	13
TGTGCCAGCAGTGGTACAGGACATGGCTACACCTTC	CASSGTGHGYTF	-	TRBJ1-2	-	TRBV6-4	12
TGTGCCAGCAGCTTAGAGGCAGGACCGTATTCACCCCTCCACTTT	CASSLEAGPYSPLHF	-	TRBJ1-6	once	TRBV7-8	15
TGTGCCAGCAGCTACCGCCGGTTCAATGAAAAACTGTTTTTT	CASSYRRFNEKLFF	-	TRBJ1-4	-	TRBV7-8	14
TGTGCCAGCAGCCCTCTTTGGCGGTCTAACAATGAGCAGTTCTTC	CASSPLWRSNNEQFF	-	TRBJ2-1	-	TRBV7-9	15
TGCGCCAGCAGCTTGTGGCTAGCGGGGGGGACTGATGAGCAGTTCTTC	CASSLWLAGGTDEQFF	TRBD2	TRBJ2-1	-	TRBV5-1	16
TGTGCCAGCAGCTTAAGACAGGGGGCAGGGAGCACTGAAGCTTTCTTT	CASSLRQGAGSTEAFF	TRBD1	TRBJ1-1	-	TRBV7-8	16
TGTGCCAGCAGAGCAACAGGGGGCACTTTCTTT	CASRATGGTFF	TRBD1	TRBJ1-1	-	TRBV28	11
TGTGCCAGCAGTCCCCCGTCCGCAGGCTCTGGGGCCAACGTCCTGACTTTC	CASSPPSAGSGANVLTF	-	TRBJ2-6	-	TRBV6-2/TRBV6-3	17
TGTGCCAGTAGTCCACAACAGGGTAATCAGCCCCAGCATTTT	CASSPQQGNQPQHF	-	TRBJ1-5	-	TRBV19	14
TGTGCCAGCAGCTGGGATGGGGGGCAGCCCCAGCATTTT	CASSWDGGQPQHF	-	TRBJ1-5	-	TRBV7-3	13
TGTGCCAGCAGTCCGACAGGCGTACGAGAGTCCCAGCATTTT	CASSPTGVRESQHF	-	TRBJ1-5	-	TRBV28	14
TGTGCCAGCTCACCTAGGGAGGATCAGCCCCAGCATTTT	CASSPREDQPQHF	-	TRBJ1-5	once	TRBV18	13
TGTGCCAGCAGTGGGACAGAAAATTCACCCCTCCACTTT	CASSGTENSPLHF	TRBD1	TRBJ1-6	-	TRBV5-6	13
TGTGCCAGCAGTTCGAGGACAGGGGTTTCCTACGAGCAGTACTTC	CASSSRTGVSYEQYF	TRBD1	TRBJ2-7	-	TRBV28	15
TGTGCCAGCAGAGACAGGGCTAGCAATCAGCCCCAGCATTTT	CASRDRASNQPQHF	TRBD1	TRBJ1-5	-	TRBV6-5	14
TGTGCCAGCAGTTATGTGGTGGGTAGGTTGGCCAACGTCCTGACTTTC	CASSYVVGRLANVLTF	-	TRBJ2-6	-	TRBV6-2/TRBV6-3	16
TGTGCCAGCAGTATCAACAGGGCATCACCCCTCCACTTT	CASSINRASPLHF	-	TRBJ1-6	-	TRBV6-5	13
TGTGCCACCAGTGACCAGACCGGGACTAGCCGGGACGAGCAGTACTTC	CATSDQTGTSRDEQYF	TRBD2	TRBJ2-7	-	TRBV24-1	16